This TCR beta chain is drawn from a study of CD8+ T cells in alopecia areata listed by TCRdb under 2018. Context from the whole study: The treated patients, all with moderate-to-severe alopecia areata, were enrolled in an open-label pilot trial of oral tofacitinib given at 5 to 10 mg twice daily. Scalp tissue and sorted CD4+ and CD8+ peripheral blood T cells from patchy and totalis/universalis alopecia areata patients and from healthy controls were covered by human TCRbeta sequencing. immunoSEQ multiplex PCR using 35 Vbeta forward primers and 13 Jbeta reverse primers was used to amplify TCRbeta CDR3 regions. Tofacitinib-treated patients had biopsies at baseline and at 4 and 24 weeks of treatment, with a later scalp biopsy in several patients. Scalp clonality was compared among normal scalp (n=4), patchy alopecia areata scalp (n=8), and alopecia totalis/universalis scalp (n=8). Patients received tofacitinib for 6 to 18 months and were then followed off drug for 6 months to check for delayed response and recurrence. RNA was obtained with the PAXgene miRNA kit for fixed scalp, the miRNeasy kit for PBMCs, and the RNeasy kit for mouse skin. High-throughput TCRbeta sequencing was used to examine T cell clonal expansion in alopecia areata in both the C3H/HeJ mouse model and human patients. Study-level results and caveats: Unlike mouse skin, where gammadelta T cells dominate, normal human skin contains resident alphabeta T cells that get sequenced too, which complicates analysis of the scalp TCR repertoire. TCR sequences shared between patients were less clear than in mice, possibly partly because of HLA diversity in the patient population. Compared with normal scalp, lesional scalp had higher clonality and more expanded CD8+ clones, particularly in alopecia totalis/universalis, a pattern that suggests antigenic drive.

Library preparation employed the immunoSEQ multiplex PCR assay. RNA was extracted from all samples and reverse transcribed into cDNA as template for TCR sequencing. SuperScript III was used to make first-strand cDNA, primed with a 2:1 mix of oligo-dT and random hexamers. A synthetic immune receptor repertoire was used to measure amplification bias, and any remaining bias was corrected computationally. The original pipeline was this. After raw reads were preprocessed to remove errors, the CDR3 was defined following IMGT conventions as running from the conserved cysteine to phenylalanine. Clonality was computed by normalizing Shannon entropy by log2 of the number of productive unique TCRs and subtracting the result from 1. Whether each scalp clone was CD4 or CD8 was inferred by checking scalp TCRbeta sequences against the CD4 and CD8 repertoires from sorted blood. The source is immuneACCESS, and TCRdb retained only in-frame sequences with V and J called. Part of the clones is not carried over; for the studies checked, unresolved V genes explain less than half of this, and the remainder is unexplained. The V and J calls and clone size were taken over from that table, and D and trimming were inferred from the DNA. For this sample there are 150,000 to 200,000 clones; approximately 56% appear just once. The top ten constitute roughly 14% of the sample.

Sample time point, as interpreted from the label and publication: baseline before oral tofacitinib. Lesional scalp punch biopsies and peripheral blood were obtained from alopecia areata patients. After PBMCs were isolated by density centrifugation and stained for CD3, CD4 and CD8, a FACSAria was used to sort CD4+ and CD8+ T cells. With respect to this clone: The antigen it binds to is not known. No qualities accompany the bases; no much larger clone lies one base away.

The CDR3 spans 14 residues, from the cysteine through the phenylalanine. The sequence is cut down to CDR3 DNA, 42 bases in frame from base 1. The germline V end is reduced by 10 bases and the J end by 2 bases; junction bases left unmatched: 4. CDR1 and CDR2, looked up from the germline V gene, are ENHRY and SYGVKD. The TCR comes from a human donor with alopecia areata. This sample comprised CD4+ T cells sorted from blood, obtained at week 0. The chain is made from TRBV10-3 and TRBJ2-5, with 13 junctional bases fitting TRBD2. Here is the DNA: TGTGCCAGCCGACTAGCGGGGGGTCAAGAGACCCAGTACTTC. Translated, this gives CASRLAGGQETQYF.